The clone carrying this T cell receptor beta chain appeared a few times. What it recognizes is unknown. The CDR3 sequence is 14 residues long. The J segment lost 4 bases and the V segment lost 5 bases, leaving 4 bases of the junction unmatched. Germline loops: CDR1 MNHNS, CDR2 SASEGT. The data were taken from a study of T cells in Graves' hyperthyroidism and ophthalmopathy. Study outcomes and limitations: Median prediction lead before ophthalmopathy onset was around seven months with the model.

RNA transcripts yielded amplified TCR beta CDR3 regions. With the HTBI primer set, the TCR CDR3 went through a first round of RT-PCR. TCRdb re-called the multiplex PCR reads through MiXCR, storing one row per CDR3 protein. This sample carries around 450,000 distinct CDR3 sequences, roughly 13% of them seen once, and the ten largest clones take around 5.3%. Material: blood. The clonotype comes from a woman aged 18-29 years with Graves' hyperthyroidism. V and J are TRBV6-1 and TRBJ2-7, with TRBD2 matching over 11 bases. CDR3: CASSRTSGFYEQYF. In DNA, the CDR3 is TGTGCCAGCAGTCGGACTAGCGGGTTTTACGAGCAGTACTTC.